This T cell receptor (beta chain) was sequenced in a study of monozygotic twins with inflammatory bowel disease. TCRdb reprocessed the 5' RACE reads and reports one entry per CDR3 protein, with no DNA. This sample's table has some 330,000 distinct CDR3 sequences. The CDR3 length is 14 residues. Germline-derived CDR1 and CDR2 are MDHEN and SYDVKM. The material sequenced was blood. V gene TRBV28 combines with J gene TRBJ2-1; TCRdb returns TRBD2, unconfirmable since there is no DNA. This sequence was found in a human donor with ulcerative colitis or Crohn's disease, or a healthy co-twin of an affected twin (not recorded which). CDR3 sequence: CASSLLANYNEQFF.